This T cell receptor (beta chain) was identified during a study of follicular helper T cells after annual influenza vaccination. Study-wide points: ICOS+CD38+ cTfh clonality change tracked circulating plasmablast frequency change. Undersampling of the much larger non-cTfh compartments could not be excluded for influenza clone enrichment. Recurrent ICOS+CD38+ cTfh clonotypes included tetramer and AIM influenza-specific ones.

The sample's time point: 2014-2015 season, pre-vaccination. With regard to this clone: Antigen specificity is unknown.

Sequencing was performed with immunoSEQ multiplex PCR; in TCRdb, only in-frame clones are kept and a portion is missing. This table has about 11,000 clones, roughly four fifths appearing once. In germline, CDR1 is SGHNT, CDR2 YENEEA. Trimming stripped 1 base from V and 1 base from J, with 16 bases between. The CDR3 contains 17 residues. The sample consisted of CXCR5- memory CD4+ T cells sorted from blood, taken on the day of influenza vaccination. The receptor was isolated from an adult who received the influenza vaccine. This chain links TRBV11-3 with TRBJ1-1; possibly TRBD1 for D (6 bases). CDR3 DNA sequence: TGTGCCAGCAGCTTAGGAGGGAGACCGGGACAGAACACTGAAGCTTTCTTT. Translating gives CASSLGGRPGQNTEAFF.